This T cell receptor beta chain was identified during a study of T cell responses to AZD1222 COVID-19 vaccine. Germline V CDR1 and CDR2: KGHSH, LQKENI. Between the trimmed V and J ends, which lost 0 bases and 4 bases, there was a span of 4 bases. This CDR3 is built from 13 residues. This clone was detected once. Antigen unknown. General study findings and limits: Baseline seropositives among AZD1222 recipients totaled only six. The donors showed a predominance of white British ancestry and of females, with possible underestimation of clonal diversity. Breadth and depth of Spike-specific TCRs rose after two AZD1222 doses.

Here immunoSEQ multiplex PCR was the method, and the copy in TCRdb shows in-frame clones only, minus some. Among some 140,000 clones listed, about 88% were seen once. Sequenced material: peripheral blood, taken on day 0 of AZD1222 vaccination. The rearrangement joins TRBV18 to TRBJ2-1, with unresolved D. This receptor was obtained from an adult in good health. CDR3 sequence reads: CASSPPGYNEQFF. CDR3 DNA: TGTGCCAGCTCACCACCGGGGTACAATGAGCAGTTCTTC.